This TCR beta chain appears in the sequencing data of a study of cytomegalovirus exposure and HLA in healthy donors. Looked up from germline, CDR1 is SGHRS and CDR2 is YFSETQ. The CDR3 is 12 amino acids. V lost 2 bases and J 8 bases, leaving 10 bases between the germline ends. The PCR contained 60 Vbeta and 13 Jbeta primers. Only in-frame clones appear in the TCRdb table, and some are missing; sequencing was by immunoSEQ multiplex PCR. The table lists about 140,000 clones, roughly 88% of them singletons. This clonotype was obtained from a woman between 35 and 50 years old in good health and CMV-seronegative. The chain carries TRBV5-1 and TRBJ1-2, with D possibly matching TRBD1 (5 bases). The sequenced sample consisted of PBMCs. CDR3 region: CASSFQGDGYTF. DNA of the CDR3: TGCGCCAGCAGCTTCCAGGGTGACGGCTACACCTTC.